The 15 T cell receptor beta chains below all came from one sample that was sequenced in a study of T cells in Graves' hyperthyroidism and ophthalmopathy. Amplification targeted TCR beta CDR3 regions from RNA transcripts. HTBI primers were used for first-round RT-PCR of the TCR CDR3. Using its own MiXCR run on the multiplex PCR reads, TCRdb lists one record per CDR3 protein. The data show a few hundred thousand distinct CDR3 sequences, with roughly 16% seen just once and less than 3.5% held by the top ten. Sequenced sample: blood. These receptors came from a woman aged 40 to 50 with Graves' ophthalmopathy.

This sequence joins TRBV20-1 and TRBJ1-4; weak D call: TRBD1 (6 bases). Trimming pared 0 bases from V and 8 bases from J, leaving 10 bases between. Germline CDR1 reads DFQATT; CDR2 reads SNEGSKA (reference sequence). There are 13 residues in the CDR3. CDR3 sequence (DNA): TGCAGTGCTAGAGAAGGGGGGTGGGAAAAACTGTTTTTT. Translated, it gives CSAREGGWEKLFF.

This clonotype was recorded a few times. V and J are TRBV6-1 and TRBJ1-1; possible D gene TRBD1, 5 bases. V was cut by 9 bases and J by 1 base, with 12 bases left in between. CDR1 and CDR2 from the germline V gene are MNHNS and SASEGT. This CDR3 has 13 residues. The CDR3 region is CASQGVRNTEAFF. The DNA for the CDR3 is TGTGCCAGTCAGGGAGTCCGGAACACTGAAGCTTTCTTT.

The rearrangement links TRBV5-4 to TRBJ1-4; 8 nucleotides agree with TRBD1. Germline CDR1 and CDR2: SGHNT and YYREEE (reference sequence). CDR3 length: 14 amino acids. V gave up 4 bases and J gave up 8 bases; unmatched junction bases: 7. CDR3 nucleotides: TGTGCCAGCAGCGACGGACAGGGAGGGGAAAAACTGTTTTTT. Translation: CASSDGQGGEKLFF.

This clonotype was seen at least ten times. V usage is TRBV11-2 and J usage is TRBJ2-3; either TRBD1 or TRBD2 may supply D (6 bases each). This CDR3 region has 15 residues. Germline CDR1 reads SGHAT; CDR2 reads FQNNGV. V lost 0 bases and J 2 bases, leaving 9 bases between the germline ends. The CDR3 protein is CASSLERGVTDTQYF. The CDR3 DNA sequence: TGTGCCAGCAGCTTAGAGAGGGGGGTCACAGATACGCAGTATTTT.

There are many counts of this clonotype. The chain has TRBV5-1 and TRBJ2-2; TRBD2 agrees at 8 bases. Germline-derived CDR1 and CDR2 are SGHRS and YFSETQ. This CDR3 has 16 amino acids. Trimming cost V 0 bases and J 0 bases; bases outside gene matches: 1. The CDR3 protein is CASSLVAGPNTGELFF. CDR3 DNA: TGCGCCAGCAGCTTGGTAGCGGGACCGAACACCGGGGAGCTGTTTTTT. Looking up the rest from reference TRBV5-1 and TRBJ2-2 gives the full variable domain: KAGVTQTPRYLIKTRGQQVTLSCSPISGHRSVSWYQQTPGQGLQFLFEYFSETQRNKGNFPGRFSGRQFSNSRSEMNVSTLELGDSALYLCASSLVAGPNTGELFFGEGSRLTVL.

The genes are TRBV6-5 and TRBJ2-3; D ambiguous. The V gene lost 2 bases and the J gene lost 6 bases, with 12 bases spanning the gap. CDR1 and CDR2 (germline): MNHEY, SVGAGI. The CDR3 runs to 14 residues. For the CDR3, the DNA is TGTGCCAGCAGTTACACCCTCAAGTTCGATACGCAGTATTTT. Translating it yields CASSYTLKFDTQYF.

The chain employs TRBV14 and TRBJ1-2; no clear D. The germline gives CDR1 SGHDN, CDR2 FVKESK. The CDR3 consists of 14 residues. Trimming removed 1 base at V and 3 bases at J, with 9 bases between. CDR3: CASSQGDVDYGYTF. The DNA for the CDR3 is TGTGCCAGCAGCCAAGGAGACGTTGACTATGGCTACACCTTC. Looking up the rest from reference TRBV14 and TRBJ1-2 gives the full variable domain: EAGVTQFPSHSVIEKGQTVTLRCDPISGHDNLYWYRRVMGKEIKFLLHFVKESKQDESGMPNNRFLAERTGGTYSTLKVQPAELEDSGVYFCASSQGDVDYGYTFGSGTRLTVV.

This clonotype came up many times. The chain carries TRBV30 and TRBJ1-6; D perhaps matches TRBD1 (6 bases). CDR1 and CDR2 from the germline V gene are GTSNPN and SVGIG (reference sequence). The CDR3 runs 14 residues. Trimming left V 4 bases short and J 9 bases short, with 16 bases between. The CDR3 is CAWKQGFVRSPLHF. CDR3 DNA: TGTGCCTGGAAACAGGGTTTCGTCCGTTCACCCCTCCACTTT.

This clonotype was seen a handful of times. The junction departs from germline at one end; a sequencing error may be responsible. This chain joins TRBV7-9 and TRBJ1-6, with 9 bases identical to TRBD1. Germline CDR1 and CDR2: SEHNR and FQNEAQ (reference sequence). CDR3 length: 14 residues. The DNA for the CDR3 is TGTGCCGGCAGCCTCCGGGACAGGGCCTCACCCCTCCACTTT. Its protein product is CAGSLRDRASPLHF. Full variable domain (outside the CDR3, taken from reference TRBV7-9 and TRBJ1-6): DTGVSQNPRHKITKRGQNVTFRCDPISEHNRLYWYRQTLGQGPEFLTYFQNEAQLEKSRLLSDRFSAERPKGSFSTLEIQRTEQGDSAMYLCAGSLRDRASPLHFGNGTRLTVT.

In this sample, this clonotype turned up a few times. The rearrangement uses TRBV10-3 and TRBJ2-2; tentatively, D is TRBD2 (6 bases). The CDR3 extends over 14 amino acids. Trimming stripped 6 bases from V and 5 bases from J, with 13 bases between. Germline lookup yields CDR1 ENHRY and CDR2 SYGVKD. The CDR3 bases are TGTGCCATCAGGGCCAGTGGAGGGACCGGGGAGCTGTTTTTT. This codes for CAIRASGGTGELFF.

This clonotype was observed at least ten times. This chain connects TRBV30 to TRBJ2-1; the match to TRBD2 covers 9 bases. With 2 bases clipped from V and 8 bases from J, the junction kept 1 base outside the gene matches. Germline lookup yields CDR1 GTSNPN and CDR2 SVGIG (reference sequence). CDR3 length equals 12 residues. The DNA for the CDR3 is TGTGCCTGGAGTAGCGGGGGGTATGAGCAGTTCTTC. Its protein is CAWSSGGYEQFF.

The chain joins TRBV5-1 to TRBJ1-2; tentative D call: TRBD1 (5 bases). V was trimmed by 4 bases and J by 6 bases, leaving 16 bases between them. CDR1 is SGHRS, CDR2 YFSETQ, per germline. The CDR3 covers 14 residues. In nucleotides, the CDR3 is TGCGCCAGCAGCCCGTCGACCGGGGGGGATGGCTACACCTTC. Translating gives CASSPSTGGDGYTF. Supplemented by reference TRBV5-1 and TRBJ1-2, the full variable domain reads KAGVTQTPRYLIKTRGQQVTLSCSPISGHRSVSWYQQTPGQGLQFLFEYFSETQRNKGNFPGRFSGRQFSNSRSEMNVSTLELGDSALYLCASSPSTGGDGYTFGSGTRLTVV.

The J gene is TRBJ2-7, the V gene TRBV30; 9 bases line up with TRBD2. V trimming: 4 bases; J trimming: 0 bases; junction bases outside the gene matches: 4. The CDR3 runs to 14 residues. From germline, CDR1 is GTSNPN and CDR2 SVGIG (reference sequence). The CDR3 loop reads CAWKSGRSSYEQYF. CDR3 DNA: TGTGCCTGGAAAAGCGGGAGGAGCTCCTACGAGCAGTACTTC. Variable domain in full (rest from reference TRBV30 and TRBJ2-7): SQTIHQWPATLVQPVGSPLSLECTVEGTSNPNLYWYRQAAGRGLQLLFYSVGIGQISSEVPQNLSASRPQDRQFILSSKKLLLSDSGFYLCAWKSGRSSYEQYFGPGTRLTVT.

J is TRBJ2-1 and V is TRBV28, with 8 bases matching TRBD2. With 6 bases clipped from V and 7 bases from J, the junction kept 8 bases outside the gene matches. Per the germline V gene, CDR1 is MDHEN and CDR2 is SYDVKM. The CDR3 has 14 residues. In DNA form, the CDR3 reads TGTGCCAGCAGATTAGCGGGGACCAGGAATGAGCAGTTCTTC. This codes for CASRLAGTRNEQFF. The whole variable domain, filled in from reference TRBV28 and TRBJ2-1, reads DVKVTQSSRYLVKRTGEKVFLECVQDMDHENMFWYRQDPGLGLRLIYFSYDVKMKEKGDIPEGYSVSREKKERFSLILESASTNQTSMYLCASRLAGTRNEQFFGPGTRLTVL.

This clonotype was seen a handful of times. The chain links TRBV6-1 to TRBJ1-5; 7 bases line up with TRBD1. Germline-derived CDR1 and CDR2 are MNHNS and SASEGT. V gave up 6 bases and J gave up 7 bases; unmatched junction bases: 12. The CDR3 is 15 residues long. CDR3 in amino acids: CASSPDRAAHQPQHF. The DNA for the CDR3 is TGTGCCAGCAGCCCCGACAGGGCCGCCCACCAGCCCCAGCATTTT.